This TCR beta chain appears in the sequencing data of a study of regulatory T cells in long-lasting Graves disease. Study-level results: In persistent patients, shared public clonotypes (around 2,600) outnumbered those in new patients (almost 1,000). Patients whose Graves' disease persisted exhibited lower TCR diversity than those newly diagnosed.

Stated time point: newly diagnosed GD, antithyroid drugs for less than 3 months. With RNA extracted from PBMCs as input, the TCR library was made. This clonotype was recorded at least ten times. Its target is not known. The V and J ends lost 3 bases and 7 bases, in that order; junction bases with no gene match: 6. CDR1 and CDR2 from the germline V gene are KGHSH and LQKENI. The CDR3 runs to 14 residues. Building of the TCR beta libraries involved iRepertoire HTBI primers and Arm-PCR of CDR3 regions. Via MiXCR, TCRdb re-called the multiplex PCR reads, giving one row per CDR3 protein. This table has about 440,000 distinct CDR3 sequences, less than 20% appearing once. The data were also submitted as part of a second study, on T cells in Graves' hyperthyroidism and ophthalmopathy. This second study says: First-round RT-PCR targeting the TCR CDR3 was performed with the HTBI primer set.

This TCR derives from a woman aged 25 to 39 with Graves disease. The chain employs TRBV18 and TRBJ2-1; 7 bases fit TRBD1. This specimen was peripheral blood mononuclear cells (PBMCs), taken at new diagnosis, from a patient treated with antithyroid drugs. The CDR3: CASSPPTGSNEQFF. The CDR3 DNA reads as TGTGCCAGCTCACCTCCGACAGGGAGTAATGAGCAGTTCTTC.